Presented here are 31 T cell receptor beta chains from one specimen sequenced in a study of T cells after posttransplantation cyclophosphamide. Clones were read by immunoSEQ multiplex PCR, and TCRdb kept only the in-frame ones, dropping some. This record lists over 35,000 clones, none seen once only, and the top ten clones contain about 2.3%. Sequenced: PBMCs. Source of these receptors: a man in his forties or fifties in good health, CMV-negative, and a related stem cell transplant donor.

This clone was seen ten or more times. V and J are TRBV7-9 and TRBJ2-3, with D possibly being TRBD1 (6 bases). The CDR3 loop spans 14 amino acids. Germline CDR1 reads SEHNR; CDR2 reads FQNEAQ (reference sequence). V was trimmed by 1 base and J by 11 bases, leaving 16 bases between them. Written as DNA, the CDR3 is TGTGCCAGCAGCTTAGTAGGGCAATCACAGGGGCAGTATTTT. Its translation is CASSLVGQSQGQYF.

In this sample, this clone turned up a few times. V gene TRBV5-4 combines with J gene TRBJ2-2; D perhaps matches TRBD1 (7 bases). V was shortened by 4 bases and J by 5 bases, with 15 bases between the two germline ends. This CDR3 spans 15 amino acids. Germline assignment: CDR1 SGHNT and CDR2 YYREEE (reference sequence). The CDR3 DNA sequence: TGTGCCAGCAGCAGCAGGGGGGCAGGAACCGGGGAGCTGTTTTTT. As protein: CASSSRGAGTGELFF.

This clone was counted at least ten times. For the CDR3, the DNA is TGTGCCAGCAGCCTGTATGGGACTAGCGGGATCTACGAGCAGTACTTC. Protein product: CASSLYGTSGIYEQYF. This chain connects TRBV5-6 to TRBJ2-7; 13 positions agree with TRBD2. This CDR3 spans 16 amino acids. Germline V CDR1 and CDR2: SGHDT, YYEEEE. With 4 bases clipped from V and 3 bases from J, the junction kept 7 bases outside the gene matches.

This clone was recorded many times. Here the CDR3 DNA reads TGTGCCAGCAGTCCGACCGGGACAGGGAGAGGTGAAGCTTTCTTT. Translation: CASSPTGTGRGEAFF. The gene calls are TRBV5-6 and TRBJ1-1; 9 nucleotides agree with TRBD1. V shed 5 bases and J 7 bases; nucleotides not matched to a gene: 12. Germline V gives CDR1 SGHDT, CDR2 YYEEEE. The CDR3 length is 15 residues.

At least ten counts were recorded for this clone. The CDR3 protein is CASSLAGQGPYEQYF. Written as DNA, the CDR3 is TGTGCCAGCAGCTTAGCGGGACAGGGACCCTACGAGCAGTACTTC. V is TRBV13 and J is TRBJ2-7; TRBD1 aligns across 9 bases. Germline V gene sequence: CDR1 PRHDT, CDR2 FYEKMQ (reference sequence). Trimming at V came to 1 base and at J to 2 bases, leaving 3 bases not matched to a gene. This CDR3 is 15 amino acids long. Based on the CDR3 plus reference TRBV13 and TRBJ2-7, the full variable domain is AAGVIQSPRHLIKEKRETATLKCYPIPRHDTVYWYQQGPGQDPQFLISFYEKMQSDKGSIPDRFSAQQFSDYHSELNMSSLELGDSALYFCASSLAGQGPYEQYFGPGTRLTVT.

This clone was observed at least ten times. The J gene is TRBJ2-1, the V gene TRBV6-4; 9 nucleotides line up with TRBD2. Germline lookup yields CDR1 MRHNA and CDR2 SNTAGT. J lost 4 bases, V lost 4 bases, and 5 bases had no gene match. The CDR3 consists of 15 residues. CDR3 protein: CASSVRGGEYNEQFF. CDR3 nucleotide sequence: TGTGCCAGCAGTGTCCGCGGGGGGGAGTACAATGAGCAGTTCTTC.

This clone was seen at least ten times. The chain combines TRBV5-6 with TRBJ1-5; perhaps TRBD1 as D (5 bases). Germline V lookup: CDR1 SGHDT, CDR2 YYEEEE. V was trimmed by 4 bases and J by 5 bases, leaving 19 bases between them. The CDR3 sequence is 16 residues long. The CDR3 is CASSPGLAGGYQPQHF. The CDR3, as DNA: TGTGCCAGCAGCCCCGGACTCGCTGGGGGGTATCAGCCCCAGCATTTT.

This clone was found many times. CDR3 loop: CASRPGQGRINSPLHF. The CDR3 coding sequence is TGTGCCAGCAGGCCGGGACAGGGGAGAATTAATTCACCCCTCCACTTT. The chain couples TRBV21-1 to TRBJ1-6; TRBD1 is taken as the D call from the table, unchecked against the DNA. TRBV21-1 is marked as a pseudogene. The CDR3 length is 16 residues.

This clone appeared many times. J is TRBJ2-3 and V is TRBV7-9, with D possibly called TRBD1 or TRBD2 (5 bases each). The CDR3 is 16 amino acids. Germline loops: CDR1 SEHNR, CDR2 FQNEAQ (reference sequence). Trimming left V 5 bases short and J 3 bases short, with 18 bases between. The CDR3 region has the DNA TGTGCCAGCAGCCTAGGGAGTCAGGGAACAACAGATACGCAGTATTTT. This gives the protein CASSLGSQGTTDTQYF.

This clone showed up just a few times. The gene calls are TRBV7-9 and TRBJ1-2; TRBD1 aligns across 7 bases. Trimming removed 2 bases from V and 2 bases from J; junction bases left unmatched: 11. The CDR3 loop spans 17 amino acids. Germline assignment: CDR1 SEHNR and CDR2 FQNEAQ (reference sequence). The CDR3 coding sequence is TGTGCCAGCAGCTTAACCAGGGGGTTGCTGGCCAACTATGGCTACACCTTC. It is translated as CASSLTRGLLANYGYTF.

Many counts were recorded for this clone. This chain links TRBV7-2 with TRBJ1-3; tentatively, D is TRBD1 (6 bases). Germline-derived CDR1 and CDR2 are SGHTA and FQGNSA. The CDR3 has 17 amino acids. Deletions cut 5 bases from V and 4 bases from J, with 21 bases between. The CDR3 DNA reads TGTGCCAGCAGCCGCCAGGTGGGAGGGGGATGGGGAAACACCATATATTTT. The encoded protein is CASSRQVGGGWGNTIYF.

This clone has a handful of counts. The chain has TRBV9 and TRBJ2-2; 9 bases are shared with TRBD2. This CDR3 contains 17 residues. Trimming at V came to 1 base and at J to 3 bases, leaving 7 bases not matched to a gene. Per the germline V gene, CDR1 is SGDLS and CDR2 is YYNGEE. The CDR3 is CASSVSRAGGDTGELFF. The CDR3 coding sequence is TGTGCCAGCAGCGTAAGCAGGGCGGGGGGGGACACCGGGGAGCTGTTTTTT.

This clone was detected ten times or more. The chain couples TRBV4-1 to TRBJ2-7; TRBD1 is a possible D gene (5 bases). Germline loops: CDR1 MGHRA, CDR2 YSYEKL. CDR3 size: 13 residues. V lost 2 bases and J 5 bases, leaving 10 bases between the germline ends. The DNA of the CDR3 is TGCGCCAGCAGCCAATCCAGGGTACACGAGCAGTACTTC. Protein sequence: CASSQSRVHEQYF.

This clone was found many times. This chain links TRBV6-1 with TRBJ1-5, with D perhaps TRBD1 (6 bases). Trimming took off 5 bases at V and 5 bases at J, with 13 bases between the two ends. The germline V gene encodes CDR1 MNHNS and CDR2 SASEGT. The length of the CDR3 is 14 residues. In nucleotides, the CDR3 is TGTGCCAGCAGTAAGACAGGTAACTATCAGCCCCAGCATTTT. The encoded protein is CASSKTGNYQPQHF.

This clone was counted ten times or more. The CDR3 sequence: CASSPGLLNTEAFF. CDR3 sequence (DNA): TGTGCCAGCTCACCAGGGCTGTTGAACACTGAAGCTTTCTTT. The V call is TRBV18, the J call TRBJ1-1; D is ambiguous. This CDR3 is built from 14 residues. V was pared by 2 bases and J by 0 bases, with 7 bases between. Germline V gives CDR1 KGHSH, CDR2 LQKENI. The complete variable domain, with remaining parts taken from reference TRBV18 and TRBJ1-1, reads NAGVMQNPRHLVRRRGQEARLRCSPMKGHSHVYWYRQLPEEGLKFMVYLQKENIIDESGMPKERFSAEFPKEGPSILRIQQVVRGDSAAYFCASSPGLLNTEAFFGQGTRLTVV.

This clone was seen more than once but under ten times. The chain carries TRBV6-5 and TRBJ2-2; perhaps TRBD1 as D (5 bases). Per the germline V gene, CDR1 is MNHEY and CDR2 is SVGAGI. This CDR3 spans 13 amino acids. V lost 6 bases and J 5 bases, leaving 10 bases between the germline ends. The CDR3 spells CASSGHETGELFF. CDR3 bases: TGTGCCAGCAGCGGACATGAAACCGGGGAGCTGTTTTTT.

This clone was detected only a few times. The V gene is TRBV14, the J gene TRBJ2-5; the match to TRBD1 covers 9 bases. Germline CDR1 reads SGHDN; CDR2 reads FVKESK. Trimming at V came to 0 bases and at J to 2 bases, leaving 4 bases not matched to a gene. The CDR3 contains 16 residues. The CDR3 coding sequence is TGTGCCAGCAGCCAAGATATGGGACAGGGTCAAGAGACCCAGTACTTC. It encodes CASSQDMGQGQETQYF.

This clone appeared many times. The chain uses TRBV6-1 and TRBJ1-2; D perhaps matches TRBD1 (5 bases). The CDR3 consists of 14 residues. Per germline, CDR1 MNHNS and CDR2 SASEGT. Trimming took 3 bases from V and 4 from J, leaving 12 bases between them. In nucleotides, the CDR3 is TGTGCCAGCAGTGATTTGGGGACTTTCTATGGCTACACCTTC. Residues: CASSDLGTFYGYTF.

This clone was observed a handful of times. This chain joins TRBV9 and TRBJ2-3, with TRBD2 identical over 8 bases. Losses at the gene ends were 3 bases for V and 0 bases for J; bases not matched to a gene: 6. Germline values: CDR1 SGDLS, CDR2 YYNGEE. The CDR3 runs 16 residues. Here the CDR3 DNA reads TGTGCCAGCAGCGCCTTAGCGGGGCAAAGCACAGATACGCAGTATTTT. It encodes CASSALAGQSTDTQYF.

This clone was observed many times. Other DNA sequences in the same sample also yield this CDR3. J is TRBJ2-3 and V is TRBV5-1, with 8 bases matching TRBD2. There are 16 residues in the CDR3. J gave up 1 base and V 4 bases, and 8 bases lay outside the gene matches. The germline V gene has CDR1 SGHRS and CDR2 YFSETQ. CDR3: CASSPSLAGRTDTQYF. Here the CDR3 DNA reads TGCGCCAGCAGCCCTAGCCTAGCGGGCCGCACAGATACGCAGTATTTT.

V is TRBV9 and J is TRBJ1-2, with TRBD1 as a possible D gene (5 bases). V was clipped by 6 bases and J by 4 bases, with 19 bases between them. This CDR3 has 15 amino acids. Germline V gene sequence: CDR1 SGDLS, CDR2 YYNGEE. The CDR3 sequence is CASTGHRDRPYGYTF. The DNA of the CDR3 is TGTGCCAGCACCGGTCATCGAGACAGACCCTATGGCTACACCTTC.

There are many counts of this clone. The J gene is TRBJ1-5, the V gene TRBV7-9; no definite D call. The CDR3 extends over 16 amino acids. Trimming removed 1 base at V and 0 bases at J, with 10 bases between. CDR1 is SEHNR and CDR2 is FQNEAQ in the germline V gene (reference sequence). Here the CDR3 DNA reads TGTGCCAGCAGCTTAGGCGTAGGAGCTAGCAATCAGCCCCAGCATTTT. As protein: CASSLGVGASNQPQHF.

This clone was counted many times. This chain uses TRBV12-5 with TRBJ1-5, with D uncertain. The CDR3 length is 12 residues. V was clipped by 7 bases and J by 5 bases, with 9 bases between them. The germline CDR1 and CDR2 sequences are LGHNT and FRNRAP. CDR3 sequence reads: CASAAGDQPQHF. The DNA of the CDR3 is TGTGCTAGTGCAGCCGGGGATCAGCCCCAGCATTTT.

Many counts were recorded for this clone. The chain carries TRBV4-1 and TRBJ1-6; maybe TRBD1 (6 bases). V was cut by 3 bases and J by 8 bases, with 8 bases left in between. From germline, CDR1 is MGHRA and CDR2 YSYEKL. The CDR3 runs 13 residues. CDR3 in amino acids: CASSQYRDSPLHF. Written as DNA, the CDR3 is TGCGCCAGCAGCCAGTACAGGGATTCACCCCTCCACTTT.

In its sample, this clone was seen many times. CDR3 residues: CASGFLGNTEAFF. In nucleotides, the CDR3 is TGTGCCTCCGGGTTTTTAGGAAACACTGAAGCTTTCTTT. The chain is built from TRBV30 and TRBJ1-1; unclear D gene. Germline CDR1 and CDR2: GTSNPN and SVGIG (reference sequence). Trimming left V 7 bases short and J 2 bases short, with 14 bases between. The CDR3 has 13 residues.

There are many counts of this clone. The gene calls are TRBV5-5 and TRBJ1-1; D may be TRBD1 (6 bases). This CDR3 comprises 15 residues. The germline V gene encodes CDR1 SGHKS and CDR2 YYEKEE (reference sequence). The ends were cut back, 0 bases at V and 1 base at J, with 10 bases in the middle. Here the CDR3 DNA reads TGTGCCAGCAGCTTGGCCCTGGGACAGAACACTGAAGCTTTCTTT. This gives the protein CASSLALGQNTEAFF.

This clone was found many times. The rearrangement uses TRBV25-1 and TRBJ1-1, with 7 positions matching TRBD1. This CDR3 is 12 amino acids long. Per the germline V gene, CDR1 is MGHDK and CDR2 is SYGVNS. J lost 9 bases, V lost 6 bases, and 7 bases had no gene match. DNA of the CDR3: TGTGCCAGCAGCGAGGGACAGCTTAAAGCTTTCTTT. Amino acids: CASSEGQLKAFF. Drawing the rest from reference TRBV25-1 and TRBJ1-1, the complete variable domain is EADIYQTPRYLVIGTGKKITLECSQTMGHDKMYWYQQDPGMELHLIHYSYGVNSTEKGDLSSESTVSRIRTEHFPLTLESARPSHTSQYLCASSEGQLKAFFGQGTRLTVV.

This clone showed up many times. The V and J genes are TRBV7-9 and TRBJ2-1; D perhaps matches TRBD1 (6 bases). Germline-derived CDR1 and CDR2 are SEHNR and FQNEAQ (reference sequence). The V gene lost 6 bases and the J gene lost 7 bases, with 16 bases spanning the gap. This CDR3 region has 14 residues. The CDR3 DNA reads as TGTGCCAGCAGTTCTCCGACAGGACTGAATGAGCAGTTCTTC. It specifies CASSSPTGLNEQFF.

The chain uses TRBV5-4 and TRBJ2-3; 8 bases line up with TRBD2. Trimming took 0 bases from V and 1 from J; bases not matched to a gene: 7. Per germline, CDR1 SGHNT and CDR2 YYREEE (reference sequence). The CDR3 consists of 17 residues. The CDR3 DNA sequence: TGTGCCAGCAGCTTGGCCCGGCTGACTAGCGGCACAGATACGCAGTATTTT. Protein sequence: CASSLARLTSGTDTQYF. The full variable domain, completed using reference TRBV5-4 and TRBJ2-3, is ETGVTQSPTHLIKTRGQQVTLRCSSQSGHNTVSWYQQALGQGPQFIFQYYREEENGRGNFPPRFSGLQFPNYSSELNVNALELDDSALYLCASSLARLTSGTDTQYFGPGTRLTVL.

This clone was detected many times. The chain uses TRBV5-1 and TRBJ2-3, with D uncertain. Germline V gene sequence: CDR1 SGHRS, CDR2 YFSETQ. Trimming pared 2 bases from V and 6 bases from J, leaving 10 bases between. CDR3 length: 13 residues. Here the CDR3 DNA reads TGCGCCAGCAGCTTTGACTCATCGGATACGCAGTATTTT. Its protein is CASSFDSSDTQYF.

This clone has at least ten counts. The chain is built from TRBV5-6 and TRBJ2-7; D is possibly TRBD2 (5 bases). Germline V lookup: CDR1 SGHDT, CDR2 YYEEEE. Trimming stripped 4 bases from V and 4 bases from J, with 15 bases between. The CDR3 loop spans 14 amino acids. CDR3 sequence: CASSEGRVVYEQYF. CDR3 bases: TGTGCCAGCAGCGAGGGCCGGGTGGTTTACGAGCAGTACTTC.